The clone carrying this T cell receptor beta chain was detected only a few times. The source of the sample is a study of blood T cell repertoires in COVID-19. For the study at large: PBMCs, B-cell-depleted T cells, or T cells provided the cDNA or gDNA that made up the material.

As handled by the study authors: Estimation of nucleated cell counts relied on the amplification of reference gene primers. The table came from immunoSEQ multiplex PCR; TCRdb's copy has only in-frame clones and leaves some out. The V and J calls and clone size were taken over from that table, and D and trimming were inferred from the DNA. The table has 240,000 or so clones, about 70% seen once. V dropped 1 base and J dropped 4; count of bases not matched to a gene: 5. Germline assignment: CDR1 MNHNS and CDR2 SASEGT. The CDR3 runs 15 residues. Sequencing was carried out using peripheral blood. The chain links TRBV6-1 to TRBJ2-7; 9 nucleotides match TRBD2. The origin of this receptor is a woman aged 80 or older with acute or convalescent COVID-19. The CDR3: CASSEGTSGRYEQYF. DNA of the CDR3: TGTGCCAGCAGTGAAGGCACTAGCGGGCGGTACGAGCAGTACTTC.